These 13 T cell receptor beta chains were sequenced from one sample in a study of T-cell memory formation after mild COVID-19. TCRdb reanalysed the 5' RACE reads using MiXCR and keeps one entry per CDR3 protein. The sample includes some 330,000 distinct CDR3 sequences, under 25% of them seen just once. The source material was PBMCs or a T cell subset sorted from them (not recorded which). Receptor source: an adult woman who had mild COVID-19 (a few samples of this study predate the infection). Cell type and time point are not known.

This clonotype was seen repeatedly, ten times or more. The chain is built from TRBV7-2 and TRBJ2-5, with 9 bases that match TRBD1. The CDR3 totals 16 residues. Germline CDR1 reads SGHTA; CDR2 reads FQGNSA. Trimming took 1 base from V and 1 from J; bases not matched to a gene: 4. Here the CDR3 reads CASSLGDRVVQETQYF. The CDR3 DNA reads TGTGCCAGCAGCTTAGGGGACAGGGTGGTCCAAGAGACCCAGTACTTC.

CDR3 nucleotide sequence: TGCAGCGTTCGCGATAGGGACACAGATACGCAGTATTTT. Translation: CSVRDRDTDTQYF. This chain joins TRBV29-1 and TRBJ2-3; D is unresolved. Trimming removed 5 bases from V and 2 bases from J, with 11 bases in between. The CDR3 has 13 residues. The V gene's germline CDR1 is SQVTM and CDR2 ANQGSEA.

The rearrangement joins TRBV25-1 to TRBJ1-4, with 9 positions matching TRBD1. The V and J ends lost 3 bases and 6 bases, in that order; junction bases with no gene match: 2. Germline V gene sequence: CDR1 MGHDK, CDR2 SYGVNS. The CDR3 has 14 residues. DNA of the CDR3: TGTGCCAGCAGTGATGGGGACAGGGATGAAAAACTGTTTTTT. Protein: CASSDGDRDEKLFF.

V gene TRBV9 combines with J gene TRBJ1-6; D may be TRBD1 (5 bases). CDR1 and CDR2 from the germline V gene are SGDLS and YYNGEE. The CDR3 contains 16 residues. Trimming stripped 3 bases from V and 1 base from J, with 11 bases between. In DNA, the CDR3 is TGTGCCAGCAGCGGAGAGGGGCGATCCTATAATTCACCCCTCCACTTT. Residues: CASSGEGRSYNSPLHF.

The V and J genes are TRBV9 and TRBJ2-5; tentatively, D is TRBD2 (6 bases). The V gene lost 0 bases and the J gene lost 5 bases, with 14 bases spanning the gap. This CDR3 has 15 amino acids. Germline CDR1 reads SGDLS; CDR2 reads YYNGEE. CDR3 region: CASSVDVGDWETQYF. The CDR3 nucleotides read TGTGCCAGCAGCGTAGACGTTGGGGACTGGGAGACCCAGTACTTC.

The CDR3 sequence: CASSLSTVYNEQFF. CDR3 nucleotides: TGTGCCAGCAGCTTATCAACAGTCTACAATGAGCAGTTCTTC. J is TRBJ2-1 and V is TRBV7-3; unclear D gene. With 2 bases removed from V and 3 bases from J, the gap between germline ends came to 8 bases. The CDR3 is made up of 14 amino acids. Germline-derived CDR1 and CDR2 are SGHTA and FQGTGA.

This clonotype was counted only a few times. The chain combines TRBV5-1 with TRBJ1-1, with 10 bases lining up with TRBD1. This CDR3 is built from 14 residues. Trimming removed 2 bases from V and 9 bases from J; junction bases left unmatched: 7. Germline V CDR1 and CDR2: SGHRS, YFSETQ. DNA for the CDR3: TGCGCCAGCAGCTTTGGGACAGGGGACTCTAAAGCTTTCTTT. Its translation is CASSFGTGDSKAFF. Together with reference TRBV5-1 and TRBJ1-1, the CDR3 gives the full variable domain: KAGVTQTPRYLIKTRGQQVTLSCSPISGHRSVSWYQQTPGQGLQFLFEYFSETQRNKGNFPGRFSGRQFSNSRSEMNVSTLELGDSALYLCASSFGTGDSKAFFGQGTRLTVV.

CDR3 nucleotide sequence: TGCGCCAGCATCCCAGGGGGGGCCCAAGAGACCCAGTACTTC. Amino acids: CASIPGGAQETQYF. The J gene is TRBJ2-5, the V gene TRBV5-1; D assignment may be TRBD1 or TRBD2 (7 bases each). Germline assignment: CDR1 SGHRS and CDR2 YFSETQ. V lost 6 bases to trimming and J lost 1 base, with 13 bases between them. CDR3 size: 14 residues.

This clonotype was recorded many times. This chain joins TRBV5-1 and TRBJ2-1; D tentatively fits TRBD1 or TRBD2 (5 bases each). Per the germline V gene, CDR1 is SGHRS and CDR2 is YFSETQ. This CDR3 comprises 14 residues. V shed 5 bases and J shed 2 bases, with 11 bases lying between them. CDR3 sequence (DNA): TGCGCCAGCAGTATGGGGGAGACCTACAATGAGCAGTTCTTC. Residues: CASSMGETYNEQFF.

The J gene is TRBJ2-7, the V gene TRBV5-1; either TRBD1 or TRBD2 may fit D (5 bases each). Germline V gene sequence: CDR1 SGHRS, CDR2 YFSETQ. Trimming stripped 4 bases from V and 2 bases from J, with 16 bases between. This CDR3 has 15 residues. The CDR3 loop reads CASSPSGKGAYEQYF. The CDR3 nucleotides are TGCGCCAGCAGCCCCTCGGGGAAAGGGGCCTACGAGCAGTACTTC. Full variable domain (missing parts from reference TRBV5-1 and TRBJ2-7): KAGVTQTPRYLIKTRGQQVTLSCSPISGHRSVSWYQQTPGQGLQFLFEYFSETQRNKGNFPGRFSGRQFSNSRSEMNVSTLELGDSALYLCASSPSGKGAYEQYFGPGTRLTVT.

This rearrangement joins TRBV5-1 to TRBJ2-7; the D is unclear. This CDR3 has 15 residues. Deletions cut 4 bases from V and 0 bases from J, with 14 bases between. The germline V gene has CDR1 SGHRS and CDR2 YFSETQ. CDR3 region: CASSTKTTVSYEQYF. The CDR3 DNA reads as TGCGCCAGCAGCACCAAAACCACCGTCTCCTACGAGCAGTACTTC.

This clonotype was observed once. The J gene is TRBJ1-5, the V gene TRBV19, with 9 bases matching TRBD1. The CDR3 is made up of 13 amino acids. Germline CDR1 and CDR2: LNHDA and SQIVND (reference sequence). Unmatched junction bases numbered 3, after V lost 5 bases and J lost 7 bases. The chain's CDR3 is CASSRDRAQPQHF. For the CDR3, the DNA is TGTGCCAGTAGTCGGGACAGGGCCCAGCCCCAGCATTTT.

The chain employs TRBV9 and TRBJ2-3; 10 bases align to TRBD2. Unmatched junction bases numbered 6, after V lost 2 bases and J lost 6 bases. CDR3 length: 15 amino acids. Germline V gene sequence: CDR1 SGDLS, CDR2 YYNGEE. The CDR3 DNA reads as TGTGCCAGCAGCGTCCAAGCGGGGGGGCCGGATACGCAGTATTTT. This gives the protein CASSVQAGGPDTQYF. Full variable domain (rest looked up from reference TRBV9 and TRBJ2-3): DSGVTQTPKHLITATGQRVTLRCSPRSGDLSVYWYQQSLDQGLQFLIQYYNGEERAKGNILERFSAQQFPDLHSELNLSSLELGDSALYFCASSVQAGGPDTQYFGPGTRLTVL.